A selection of T cell receptor beta chains follows, all from one sample in a study of blood T cells in healthy people across ages. MiXCR, run by TCRdb on the 5' RACE reads, gives a single entry per CDR3 protein. Of around 820,000 distinct CDR3 sequences detected, 20% to 25% appear once; the ten largest clones hold approximately 4%. These data also featured in a second study, about T cells of mothers and their children.

The sequenced sample consisted of blood. The source is a boy aged 5-17 years in good health. The CDR3 runs from the conserved cysteine through the conserved F or W. The order of the fields is V gene, D gene, clone size, J gene, CDR3 DNA, CDR3 protein. D genes are given only for firm matches. For some rows the clone size is stated as once, few or many, or as a class when expanded; others skip it.

v_call: TRBV29-1; d_call: -; clone_size: -; j_call: TRBJ1-2; cdr3_nt: TGCAGCGTTGGAACCGACAGATCCTATGGCTACACCTTC; cdr3_aa: CSVGTDRSYGYTF
v_call: TRBV7-2; d_call: TRBD1; clone_size: -; j_call: TRBJ2-7; cdr3_nt: TGTGCCAGCAGCCTCCGGGACAGGGCTCGATACGAGCAGTACTTC; cdr3_aa: CASSLRDRARYEQYF
v_call: TRBV5-1; d_call: TRBD1; clone_size: -; j_call: TRBJ2-5; cdr3_nt: TGCGCCAGCAGTTCCGGGACAGGGGTGGAGGAGACCCAGTACTTC; cdr3_aa: CASSSGTGVEETQYF
v_call: TRBV5-1; d_call: TRBD2; clone_size: -; j_call: TRBJ2-1; cdr3_nt: TGCGCCAGCAGCTTGGTATACACTACGGCGGGGGGTGAGCAGTTCTTC; cdr3_aa: CASSLVYTTAGGEQFF
v_call: TRBV21-1; d_call: -; clone_size: -; j_call: TRBJ2-7; cdr3_nt: TGTGCCAGCAGCAAACCGGGACAGGGAACAGAGCAGTACTTC; cdr3_aa: CASSKPGQGTEQYF
v_call: TRBV20-1; d_call: TRBD1; clone_size: -; j_call: TRBJ1-2; cdr3_nt: TGCAGTGCTAGGGGGACAGGGGGTAACTATGGCTACACCTTC; cdr3_aa: CSARGTGGNYGYTF
v_call: TRBV6-5; d_call: TRBD1; clone_size: -; j_call: TRBJ1-4; cdr3_nt: TGTGCCAGCAGTCAGTACAGGGGGTGGAATGAAAAACTGTTTTTT; cdr3_aa: CASSQYRGWNEKLFF
v_call: TRBV4-3; d_call: TRBD2; clone_size: -; j_call: TRBJ2-1; cdr3_nt: TGCGCCAGCAGCCAGAGACTAGCGGGGTCGTACAATGAGCAGTTCTTC; cdr3_aa: CASSQRLAGSYNEQFF
v_call: TRBV2; d_call: -; clone_size: -; j_call: TRBJ1-4; cdr3_nt: TGTGCCAGCAGTGAATCGGCAGAGGCTGAAAAACTGTTTTTT; cdr3_aa: CASSESAEAEKLFF
v_call: TRBV4-3; d_call: TRBD2; clone_size: -; j_call: TRBJ2-1; cdr3_nt: TGCGCCAGCAGCCAAGATCGGGGCGGGAGGGCCGATGAGCAGTTCTTC; cdr3_aa: CASSQDRGGRADEQFF
v_call: TRBV5-4; d_call: -; clone_size: -; j_call: TRBJ2-3; cdr3_nt: TGTGCCAGCAGCTGGGGGGCAGATACGCAGTATTTT; cdr3_aa: CASSWGADTQYF
v_call: TRBV2; d_call: -; clone_size: -; j_call: TRBJ2-2; cdr3_nt: TGTGCCAGGGGACGGAACACCGGGGAGCTGTTTTTT; cdr3_aa: CARGRNTGELFF
v_call: TRBV29-1; d_call: TRBD2; clone_size: -; j_call: TRBJ2-7; cdr3_nt: TGCAGCGCCACCCGAGGGACTAGGAGCTACGAGCAGTACTTC; cdr3_aa: CSATRGTRSYEQYF
v_call: TRBV2; d_call: -; clone_size: few; j_call: TRBJ2-2; cdr3_nt: TGTGCCAGCAGGCCTACTATCAACACCGGGGAGCTGTTTTTT; cdr3_aa: CASRPTINTGELFF
v_call: TRBV7-9; d_call: -; clone_size: many; j_call: TRBJ2-5; cdr3_nt: TGTGCCAGCAGCTTAGACGTCGGGGAGACCCAGTACTTC; cdr3_aa: CASSLDVGETQYF
v_call: TRBV29-1; d_call: -; clone_size: -; j_call: TRBJ2-5; cdr3_nt: TGCAGCGCCGTTCGAGAGACCCAGTACTTC; cdr3_aa: CSAVRETQYF
v_call: TRBV27; d_call: -; clone_size: few; j_call: TRBJ2-3; cdr3_nt: TGTGCCAGTAGTAAAACAAAGCCTAGCACAGATACGCAGTATTTT; cdr3_aa: CASSKTKPSTDTQYF
v_call: TRBV28; d_call: -; clone_size: many; j_call: TRBJ1-1; cdr3_nt: TGTGCCAGCAGACTGAACACTGAAGCTTTCTTT; cdr3_aa: CASRLNTEAFF
v_call: TRBV20-1; d_call: -; clone_size: once; j_call: TRBJ2-7; cdr3_nt: TGCAGTGCTAGAGATCTAGGGGGTGGCGATACCTACGAGCAGTACTTC; cdr3_aa: CSARDLGGGDTYEQYF
v_call: TRBV7-2; d_call: -; clone_size: few; j_call: TRBJ1-4; cdr3_nt: TGTGCCAGCAGCGACAATCTAAATGAAAAACTGTTTTTT; cdr3_aa: CASSDNLNEKLFF
v_call: TRBV6-2/TRBV6-3; d_call: TRBD2; clone_size: -; j_call: TRBJ2-5; cdr3_nt: TGTGCCAGCAGATCCGGACTAGCGGGTATGAAGACCCAGTACTTC; cdr3_aa: CASRSGLAGMKTQYF
v_call: TRBV6-4; d_call: TRBD2; clone_size: few; j_call: TRBJ2-2; cdr3_nt: TGTGCCAGCAGTGACCGAGCGGGGGGTATCGGGGAGCTGTTTTTT; cdr3_aa: CASSDRAGGIGELFF
v_call: TRBV28; d_call: TRBD1; clone_size: -; j_call: TRBJ1-2; cdr3_nt: TGTGCCAGCAGTGATCCGGGGACAGGTTATGGCTACACCTTC; cdr3_aa: CASSDPGTGYGYTF
v_call: TRBV25-1; d_call: -; clone_size: few; j_call: TRBJ2-5; cdr3_nt: TGTGCCAGCAGTGCTTTACAGGGCACCCTATACTTC; cdr3_aa: CASSALQGTLYF